Each of the 31 T cell receptor beta chains below was sequenced from the same sample in a study of T cell changes during pregnancy in multiple sclerosis (dated by TCRdb to between 2018 and 2021). Library creation used the immunoSEQ multiplex PCR assay. TCRdb mirrors the immuneACCESS table, restricted to in-frame sequences. Some clones are absent from its copies; in checked studies, under half trace to an unresolved V gene, and the reason for the others is unknown. Counted in this sample were around 40,000 clones; around 92% of them appeared once. Roughly 6% of the sample is held by the ten biggest clonotypes. Sequences were derived from CD8+ T cells from peripheral blood mononuclear cells, sampled in the second trimester of pregnancy. The receptors stem from a female donor with multiple sclerosis, enrolled in a pregnancy study.

The chain carries TRBV21-1 and TRBJ2-7; TRBD2, as called in the table, went unchecked against the DNA. TRBV21-1 is shown as a pseudogene. The CDR3 runs 15 residues. The CDR3 here is CASSTGNGGVYEQYF. The DNA for the CDR3 is TGTGCCAGCAGCACGGGGAACGGGGGGGTCTACGAGCAGTACTTC.

The gene calls are TRBV27 and TRBJ2-7; perhaps TRBD2 as D (5 bases). V was pared by 5 bases and J by 2 bases, with 13 bases between. The CDR3 runs to 14 residues. The germline CDR1 and CDR2 sequences are MNHEY and SMNVEV (reference sequence). The CDR3 DNA sequence: TGTGCCAGCAGTATAACTAGAGGGCCCTACGAGCAGTACTTC. Translating gives CASSITRGPYEQYF.

V is TRBV5-5 and J is TRBJ1-1; D unclear. The length of the CDR3 is 12 residues. Germline assignment: CDR1 SGHKS and CDR2 YYEKEE (reference sequence). V was trimmed by 4 bases and J by 11 bases, leaving 15 bases between them. CDR3 coding DNA: TGTGCCAGCAGCCCGATCGGTATTTGGGCTTTCTTT. It specifies CASSPIGIWAFF.

This chain uses TRBV6-5 with TRBJ2-2; 7 bases match TRBD2. The length of the CDR3 is 15 residues. The V segment lost 6 bases and the J segment 6 bases; nucleotides outside the gene matches: 10. Per the germline V gene, CDR1 is MNHEY and CDR2 is SVGAGI. CDR3 sequence (DNA): TGTGCCAGCAGCGTACGGGGGGTTAGGTCCGGGGAGCTGTTTTTT. This translates into CASSVRGVRSGELFF.

This chain uses TRBV30 with TRBJ1-1; 7 bases fit TRBD1. CDR3 length: 16 amino acids. From germline, CDR1 is GTSNPN and CDR2 SVGIG (reference sequence). V dropped 1 base and J dropped 0; count of bases not matched to a gene: 8. CDR3 DNA sequence: TGTGCCTGGAGTGGAACAGGGGTTTTGGTGAACACTGAAGCTTTCTTT. This translates into CAWSGTGVLVNTEAFF. The full variable domain, in which reference TRBV30 and TRBJ1-1 provide the parts outside the CDR3, is SQTIHQWPATLVQPVGSPLSLECTVEGTSNPNLYWYRQAAGRGLQLLFYSVGIGQISSEVPQNLSASRPQDRQFILSSKKLLLSDSGFYLCAWSGTGVLVNTEAFFGQGTRLTVV.

The chain recombines TRBV11-2 with TRBJ2-5; D is possibly TRBD2 (7 bases). The germline CDR1 and CDR2 sequences are SGHAT and FQNNGV. This CDR3 contains 13 residues. Trimming stripped 6 bases from V and 3 bases from J, with 11 bases between. CDR3 region: CASRRGLEETQYF. In DNA form, the CDR3 reads TGTGCCAGCAGGCGGGGGCTGGAAGAGACCCAGTACTTC.

The chain has TRBV5-4 and TRBJ2-1; 8 positions agree with TRBD2. V shed 2 bases, J shed 5 bases, and the junction held 3 bases outside the gene matches. The V gene's germline CDR1 is SGHNT and CDR2 YYREEE (reference sequence). This CDR3 contains 14 residues. For the CDR3, the DNA is TGTGCCAGCAGCTTCCAACTAGCGGACAATGAGCAGTTCTTC. This translates into CASSFQLADNEQFF.

The V gene is TRBV19, the J gene TRBJ2-1; 7 bases are shared with TRBD2. CDR1 and CDR2 from the germline V gene are LNHDA and SQIVND (reference sequence). The CDR3 runs to 16 residues. Germline trimming cut 5 bases from V and 2 bases from J; bases unmatched to any gene: 9. The CDR3 nucleotides are TGTGCCAGTAGTCCCCCTAGCGGACCTACCTACAATGAGCAGTTCTTC. Translating gives CASSPPSGPTYNEQFF.

The chain has TRBV30 and TRBJ2-1; 13 positions match TRBD2. The J segment lost 6 bases and the V segment lost 7 bases, leaving 6 bases of the junction unmatched. The CDR3 totals 14 residues. Germline V gene lookup returns CDR1 GTSNPN and CDR2 SVGIG (reference sequence). CDR3 nucleotides: TGTGCCTCCTACGGACTAGCGGGAGTCAATGAGCAGTTCTTC. It encodes CASYGLAGVNEQFF.

This sequence joins TRBV7-8 and TRBJ1-1; tentative D call: TRBD1 (6 bases). The CDR3 totals 15 residues. Germline-derived CDR1 and CDR2 are SGHVS and FQNEAQ. The V end lost 10 bases, the J end lost 5 bases, and 23 bases lay between the germline ends. The CDR3 DNA reads as TGTGCCACCGAGAACCAGCCAGGGGTAAGGACTGAAGCTTTCTTT. Translation gives CATENQPGVRTEAFF. The full variable domain, its missing parts supplied by reference TRBV7-8 and TRBJ1-1, is GAGVSQSPRYKVAKRGQDVALRCDPISGHVSLFWYQQALGQGPEFLTYFQNEAQLDKSGLPSDRFFAERPEGSVSTLKIQRTQQEDSAVYLCATENQPGVRTEAFFGQGTRLTVV.

This rearrangement joins TRBV21-1 to TRBJ1-2; the listed D gene, TRBD1, was not tested against the DNA. TRBV21-1 is deemed a pseudogene. The CDR3 sequence is 13 residues long. The CDR3 loop reads CATGRQEFYGYTF. In DNA form, the CDR3 reads TGTGCCACTGGGCGCCAGGAATTCTATGGCTACACCTTC.

The chain couples TRBV2 to TRBJ1-2, with 11 bases identical to TRBD1. J was trimmed by 4 bases and V by 6 bases; bases with no gene match: 10. Germline V CDR1 and CDR2: SNHLY, FYNNEI. This CDR3 is built from 16 residues. The CDR3 sequence: CASRDRGQAALYGYTF. As DNA, the CDR3 is TGTGCCAGCAGGGACAGGGGGCAAGCCGCCCTCTATGGCTACACCTTC.

This rearrangement joins TRBV7-8 to TRBJ2-1; 10 bases are shared with TRBD2. CDR1 is SGHVS, CDR2 FQNEAQ, per germline. V lost 5 bases and J lost 2; bases outside the gene matches: 12. The CDR3 spans 18 residues. The chain's CDR3 is CASSLGLAEVITYNEQFF. CDR3 nucleotide sequence: TGTGCCAGCAGCCTTGGACTAGCGGAGGTGATAACCTACAATGAGCAGTTCTTC. Variable domain in full (rest from reference TRBV7-8 and TRBJ2-1): GAGVSQSPRYKVAKRGQDVALRCDPISGHVSLFWYQQALGQGPEFLTYFQNEAQLDKSGLPSDRFFAERPEGSVSTLKIQRTQQEDSAVYLCASSLGLAEVITYNEQFFGPGTRLTVL.

This clone was recorded only once. This rearrangement joins TRBV4-3 to TRBJ2-3; D gene uncertain. The V end lost 3 bases, the J end lost 4 bases, and 14 bases lay between the germline ends. The CDR3 is 15 amino acids. Germline assignment: CDR1 LGHNA and CDR2 YSLEER. Here the CDR3 DNA reads TGCGCCAGCAGCCACGGCGCAGGCTATGCAGATACGCAGTATTTT. As protein: CASSHGAGYADTQYF.

The chain uses TRBV6-5 and TRBJ2-7; 7 positions agree with TRBD2. The CDR3 runs to 15 residues. CDR1 is MNHEY, CDR2 SVGAGI, per germline. Germline trimming cut 0 bases from V and 0 bases from J; bases unmatched to any gene: 2. CDR3 sequence reads: CASSYSPSGSYEQYF. DNA of the CDR3: TGTGCCAGCAGTTACTCCCCTAGCGGCTCCTACGAGCAGTACTTC.

V usage is TRBV5-1 and J usage is TRBJ2-1; D is possibly TRBD2 (5 bases). Germline lookup yields CDR1 SGHRS and CDR2 YFSETQ. This CDR3 has 15 amino acids. V was cut by 5 bases and J by 0 bases, with 12 bases left in between. The CDR3 DNA sequence: TGCGCCAGCAGAGCCGGCACTAGCTCCTACAATGAGCAGTTCTTC. Translation gives CASRAGTSSYNEQFF.

The V gene is TRBV4-1, the J gene TRBJ1-2; a weak D match, TRBD1 (5 bases). V lost 0 bases to trimming and J lost 8 bases, with 16 bases between them. Germline loops: CDR1 MGHRA, CDR2 YSYEKL. This CDR3 comprises 15 residues. The CDR3 region is CASSQDSREAGGYTF. CDR3 bases: TGCGCCAGCAGCCAAGATAGCAGGGAGGCAGGGGGCTACACCTTC.

V is TRBV7-9 and J is TRBJ1-2; D possibly corresponds to TRBD1 (6 bases). Trimming cost V 5 bases and J 6 bases, with 25 bases left between them. Looked up from germline, CDR1 is SEHNR and CDR2 is FQNEAQ (reference sequence). The CDR3 extends over 17 amino acids. The CDR3 reads CASSPTGTQLKVDGYTF. The CDR3 DNA is TGTGCCAGCAGCCCGACGGGGACACAGCTAAAGGTCGATGGCTACACCTTC.

This chain links TRBV11-2 with TRBJ2-7; D not certain. V was trimmed by 2 bases and J by 6 bases, leaving 11 bases between them. Per the germline V gene, CDR1 is SGHAT and CDR2 is FQNNGV. The CDR3 is 13 residues long. As DNA, the CDR3 is TGTGCCAGCAGCTTACCGGGTTTTCGCGAGCAGTACTTC. This gives the protein CASSLPGFREQYF.

Remarks on this clone: The sample has other DNA sequences that encode this CDR3 too. The chain carries TRBV7-9 and TRBJ2-1; 11 nucleotides agree with TRBD2. The CDR3 has 15 amino acids. Germline CDR1 and CDR2: SEHNR and FQNEAQ (reference sequence). V shed 5 bases and J 3 bases; nucleotides not matched to a gene: 3. In DNA form, the CDR3 reads TGTGCCAGCAGCCCCGGGACTAGCGGCTACAATGAGCAGTTCTTC. Translated: CASSPGTSGYNEQFF.

The chain couples TRBV19 to TRBJ2-3, with TRBD2 identical over 7 bases. CDR1 LNHDA and CDR2 SQIVND come from the germline V gene (reference sequence). CDR3 size: 16 residues. The V segment lost 5 bases and the J segment 1 base; nucleotides outside the gene matches: 9. The DNA of the CDR3 is TGTGCCAGTAGTCCTGCTACTAGCGCCCGCACAGATACGCAGTATTTT. Its translation: CASSPATSARTDTQYF.

The chain combines TRBV29-1 with TRBJ2-7, with 7 bases aligning to TRBD2. With 4 bases clipped from V and 7 bases from J, the junction kept 10 bases outside the gene matches. Germline CDR1 SQVTM, CDR2 ANQGSEA. The CDR3 is 13 residues long. The CDR3 loop is CSVATSDTVEQYF. As DNA, the CDR3 is TGCAGCGTTGCCACTAGCGATACCGTGGAGCAGTACTTC.

The gene calls are TRBV7-9 and TRBJ2-7; 8 bases align to TRBD2. Germline V lookup: CDR1 SEHNR, CDR2 FQNEAQ (reference sequence). The CDR3 covers 15 residues. Germline trimming cut 4 bases from V and 7 bases from J; bases unmatched to any gene: 12. The CDR3 DNA sequence: TGTGCCAGCAGCTCTAGCGGGTCACCCCTCTGGGAGCAGTACTTC. Amino acid sequence: CASSSSGSPLWEQYF.

This sequence joins TRBV5-1 and TRBJ2-7; D not certain. Trimming left V 1 base short and J 2 bases short, with 10 bases between. CDR3 length: 14 amino acids. The germline V gene encodes CDR1 SGHRS and CDR2 YFSETQ. CDR3 in amino acids: CASSLLPETYEQYF. The CDR3 DNA follows: TGCGCCAGCAGCTTGTTACCAGAAACCTACGAGCAGTACTTC.

The chain carries TRBV29-1 and TRBJ2-7; tentative D call: TRBD2 (5 bases). The CDR3 totals 14 residues. V dropped 4 bases and J dropped 0 bases, with 13 bases sitting between them. Germline assignment: CDR1 SQVTM and CDR2 ANQGSEA. The CDR3 DNA reads TGCAGCGTTGTTAAAAGCGGCAGCTCCTACGAGCAGTACTTC. It specifies CSVVKSGSSYEQYF.

The V call is TRBV5-5, the J call TRBJ2-6; D is perhaps TRBD2 (5 bases). The germline CDR1 and CDR2 sequences are SGHKS and YYEKEE (reference sequence). CDR3 length equals 19 residues. The V end was cut by 0 bases, the J end by 3 bases, with 19 bases between. The CDR3 is CASSLERVPSFGGANVLTF. The CDR3 coding sequence is TGTGCCAGCAGCTTGGAGAGGGTTCCTTCCTTTGGTGGGGCCAACGTCCTGACTTTC.

The sample holds one count of this clone. This sequence joins TRBV18 and TRBJ1-5; 7 nucleotides match TRBD1. The CDR3 length is 17 residues. Losses at the gene ends were 3 bases for V and 2 bases for J; bases not matched to a gene: 10. Germline V lookup: CDR1 KGHSH, CDR2 LQKENI. The CDR3 loop is CASSPFPNRGRNQPQHF. The CDR3 DNA reads as TGTGCCAGCTCACCGTTTCCAAACAGGGGACGCAATCAGCCCCAGCATTTT.

The V and J genes are TRBV7-2 and TRBJ2-7, with D perhaps TRBD2 (6 bases). V was shortened by 3 bases and J by 2 bases, with 17 bases between the two germline ends. Germline CDR1 is SGHTA and CDR2 is FQGNSA. CDR3 length equals 16 residues. CDR3 sequence reads: CASSFRRGDGAYEQYF. The CDR3 DNA is TGTGCCAGCAGCTTTCGGCGGGGTGACGGGGCCTACGAGCAGTACTTC.

This clone was seen just once. The chain recombines TRBV7-9 with TRBJ1-2, with D hard to call. Germline V lookup: CDR1 SEHNR, CDR2 FQNEAQ (reference sequence). CDR3 size: 14 residues. V lost 5 bases and J lost 8, with 18 bases in between. This chain's CDR3 is CASSLSGGPGGYTF. CDR3 bases: TGTGCCAGCAGCCTCAGTGGAGGGCCGGGGGGCTACACCTTC.

The chain joins TRBV5-4 to TRBJ1-2; TRBD1 might be the D (5 bases). V was clipped by 2 bases and J by 8 bases, with 19 bases between them. This CDR3 contains 15 residues. CDR1 SGHNT and CDR2 YYREEE come from the germline V gene (reference sequence). CDR3 sequence: CASSFVAGSALGYTF. CDR3 coding DNA: TGTGCCAGCAGCTTTGTGGCAGGGTCGGCGCTAGGCTACACCTTC.

This sequence joins TRBV6-5 and TRBJ2-4, with 8 bases identical to TRBD1. Germline V CDR1 and CDR2: MNHEY, SVGAGI. CDR3 length: 13 residues. J was trimmed by 8 bases and V by 10 bases; bases with no gene match: 10. CDR3 bases: TGTGCCACTAGTCCAGGGGGCAAGGACATTCAGTACTTC. Protein product: CATSPGGKDIQYF.